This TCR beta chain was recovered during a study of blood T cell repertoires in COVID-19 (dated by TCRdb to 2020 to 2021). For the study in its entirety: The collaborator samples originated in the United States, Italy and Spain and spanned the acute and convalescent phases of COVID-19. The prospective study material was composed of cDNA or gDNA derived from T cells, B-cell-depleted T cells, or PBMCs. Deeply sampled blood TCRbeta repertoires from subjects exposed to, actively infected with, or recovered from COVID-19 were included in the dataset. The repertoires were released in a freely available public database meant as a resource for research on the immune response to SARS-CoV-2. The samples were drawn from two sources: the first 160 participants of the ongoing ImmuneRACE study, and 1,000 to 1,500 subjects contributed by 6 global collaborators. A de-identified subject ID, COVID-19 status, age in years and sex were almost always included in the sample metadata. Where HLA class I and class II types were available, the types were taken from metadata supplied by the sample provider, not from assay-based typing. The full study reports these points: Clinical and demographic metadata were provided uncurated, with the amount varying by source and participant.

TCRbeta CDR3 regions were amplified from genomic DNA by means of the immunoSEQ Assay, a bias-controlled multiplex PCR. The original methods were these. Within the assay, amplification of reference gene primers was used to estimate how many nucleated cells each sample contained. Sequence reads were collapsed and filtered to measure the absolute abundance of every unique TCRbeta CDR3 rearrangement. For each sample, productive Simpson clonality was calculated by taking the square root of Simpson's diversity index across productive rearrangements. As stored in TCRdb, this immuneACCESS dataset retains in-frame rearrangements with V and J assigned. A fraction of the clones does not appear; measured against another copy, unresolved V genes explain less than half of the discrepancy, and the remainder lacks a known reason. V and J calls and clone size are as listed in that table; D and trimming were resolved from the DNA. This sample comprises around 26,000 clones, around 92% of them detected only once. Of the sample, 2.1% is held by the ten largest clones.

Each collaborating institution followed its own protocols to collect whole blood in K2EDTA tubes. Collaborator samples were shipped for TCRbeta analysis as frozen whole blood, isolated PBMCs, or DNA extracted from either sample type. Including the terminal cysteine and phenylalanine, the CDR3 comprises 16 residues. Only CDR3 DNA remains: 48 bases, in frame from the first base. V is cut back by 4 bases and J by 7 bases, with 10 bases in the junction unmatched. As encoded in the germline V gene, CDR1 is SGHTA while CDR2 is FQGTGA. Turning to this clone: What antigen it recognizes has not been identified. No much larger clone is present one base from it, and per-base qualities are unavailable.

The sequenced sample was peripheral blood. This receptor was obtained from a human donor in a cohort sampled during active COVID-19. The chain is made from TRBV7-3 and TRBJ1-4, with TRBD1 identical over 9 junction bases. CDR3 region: CASSSVPGQGGEKLFF. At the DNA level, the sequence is TGTGCCAGCAGCTCAGTGCCGGGACAGGGTGGTGAAAAACTGTTTTTT.